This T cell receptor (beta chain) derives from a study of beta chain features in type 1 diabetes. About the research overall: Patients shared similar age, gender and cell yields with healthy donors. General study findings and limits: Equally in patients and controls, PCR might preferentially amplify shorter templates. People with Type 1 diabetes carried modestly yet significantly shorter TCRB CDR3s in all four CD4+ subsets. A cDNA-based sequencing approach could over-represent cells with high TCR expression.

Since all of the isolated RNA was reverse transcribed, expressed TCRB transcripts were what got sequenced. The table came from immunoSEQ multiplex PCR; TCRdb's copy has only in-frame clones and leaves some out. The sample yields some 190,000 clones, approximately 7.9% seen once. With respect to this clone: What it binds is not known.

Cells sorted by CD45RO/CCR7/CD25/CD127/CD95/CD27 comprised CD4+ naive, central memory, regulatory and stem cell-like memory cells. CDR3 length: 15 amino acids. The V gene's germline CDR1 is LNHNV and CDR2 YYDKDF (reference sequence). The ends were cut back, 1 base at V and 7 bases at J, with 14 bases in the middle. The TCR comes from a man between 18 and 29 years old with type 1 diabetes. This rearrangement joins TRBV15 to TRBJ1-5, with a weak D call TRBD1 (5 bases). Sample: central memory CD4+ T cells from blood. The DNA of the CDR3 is TGTGCCACCAGCAGAGCCCTGGAAAGGGGCCAGCCCCAGCATTTT. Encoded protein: CATSRALERGQPQHF.